The 3 T cell receptor beta chains reported below all come from one sample, sequenced in a study of blood T cell repertoires in COVID-19. The protocol was immunoSEQ multiplex PCR, while the TCRdb copy is restricted to in-frame clones and leaves out a portion. The sample contains about 62,000 clones, about 87% of which appear only once. The source material was peripheral blood. These receptors came from a man between 65 and 79 years old with acute or convalescent COVID-19.

The chain has TRBV5-1 and TRBJ2-2; 12 bases match TRBD2. CDR1 and CDR2 (germline): SGHRS, YFSETQ. Losses at the gene ends were 4 bases for V and 4 bases for J; bases not matched to a gene: 5. The CDR3 covers 16 residues. The CDR3: CASSQTSGRVTGELFF. In DNA, the CDR3 is TGCGCCAGCAGCCAGACTAGCGGGAGAGTCACCGGGGAGCTGTTTTTT.

This chain links TRBV5-1 with TRBJ2-7; TRBD2 matches 8 bases. Germline lookup yields CDR1 SGHRS and CDR2 YFSETQ. The CDR3 consists of 17 residues. V lost 0 bases, J lost 2 bases, and 10 bases stayed unmatched. Written as DNA, the CDR3 is TGCGCCAGCAGCTTGGGGAACTCCGGGACTAGTCCCTACGAGCAGTACTTC. Its translation: CASSLGNSGTSPYEQYF.

V gene TRBV13 combines with J gene TRBJ1-3; D may be TRBD1 (5 bases). Germline loops: CDR1 PRHDT, CDR2 FYEKMQ (reference sequence). The CDR3 has 16 amino acids. Deletions cut 3 bases from V and 0 bases from J, with 12 bases between. The chain's CDR3 is CASSFGQGLSGNTIYF. Here the CDR3 DNA reads TGTGCCAGCAGCTTCGGGCAGGGCCTCTCTGGAAACACCATATATTTT.